What follows are 22 T cell receptor beta chains derived from one specimen sequenced in a study of CD8+ T cells in alopecia areata. Extraction and reverse transcription of RNA yielded cDNA as the sequencing template. Assay used: immunoSEQ multiplex PCR; TCRdb lists only in-frame clones, some missing. The sample has around 150,000 clones; 55% are singletons. The sequencing sample was made of CD4+ T cells sorted from blood. These receptors were collected from a human donor in good health.

This clone was seen a few times. The V gene is TRBV29-1, the J gene TRBJ2-6; D call uncertain. The CDR3 consists of 14 residues. Looked up from germline, CDR1 is SQVTM and CDR2 is ANQGSEA. The V end was cut by 3 bases, the J end by 1 base, with 7 bases between. The CDR3 bases are TGCAGCGTTGACGGTCTTTCTGGGGCCAACGTCCTGACTTTC. Protein: CSVDGLSGANVLTF.

This clone was detected ten times or more. V usage is TRBV5-6 and J usage is TRBJ2-2; D remains ambiguous. The CDR3 runs 14 residues. V was trimmed by 4 bases and J by 4 bases, leaving 11 bases between them. CDR1 SGHDT and CDR2 YYEEEE come from the germline V gene. CDR3 amino acids: CASSTRLSTGELFF. The DNA of the CDR3 is TGTGCCAGCAGCACCCGTTTGAGCACCGGGGAGCTGTTTTTT.

This sequence joins TRBV9 and TRBJ1-1; D is uncertain. This CDR3 is 14 amino acids long. The V end lost 0 bases, the J end lost 4 bases, and 10 bases lay between the germline ends. Germline V gene data show CDR1 as SGDLS and CDR2 as YYNGEE. The CDR3 nucleotides read TGTGCCAGCAGCGTAGCTTCTGGGAGCACTGAAGCTTTCTTT. Its translation is CASSVASGSTEAFF. The full variable domain, with the rest looked up from reference TRBV9 and TRBJ1-1, is DSGVTQTPKHLITATGQRVTLRCSPRSGDLSVYWYQQSLDQGLQFLIQYYNGEERAKGNILERFSAQQFPDLHSELNLSSLELGDSALYFCASSVASGSTEAFFGQGTRLTVV.

The rearrangement links TRBV15 to TRBJ1-2, with no clear D. The CDR3 is 12 amino acids. Germline CDR1 is LNHNV and CDR2 is YYDKDF (reference sequence). The V end was cut by 1 base, the J end by 5 bases, with 5 bases between. The chain's CDR3 is CATSRVSYGYTF. In DNA form, the CDR3 reads TGTGCCACCAGCAGAGTGTCGTATGGCTACACCTTC.

At least ten counts were recorded for this clone. J is TRBJ2-1 and V is TRBV6-6; a weak D match, TRBD2 (6 bases). CDR1 MNHNY and CDR2 SVGAGI come from the germline V gene (reference sequence). The CDR3 extends over 15 amino acids. The V end lost 7 bases, the J end lost 0 bases, and 13 bases lay between the germline ends. This CDR3 reads CASTPGGSSYNEQFF. DNA of the CDR3: TGTGCCAGCACCCCCGGAGGGAGCTCCTACAATGAGCAGTTCTTC.

This clone has more than one count but fewer than ten. The rearrangement links TRBV5-1 to TRBJ2-7, with 7 bases lining up with TRBD1. Germline trimming cut 1 base from V and 3 bases from J; bases unmatched to any gene: 7. The CDR3 runs 15 residues. Germline CDR1 and CDR2: SGHRS and YFSETQ. As DNA, the CDR3 is TGCGCCAGCAGCTTGACGGCAGGGGGTAGCTACGAGCAGTACTTC. Translated, it gives CASSLTAGGSYEQYF.

The V gene is TRBV9, the J gene TRBJ2-1, with 9 nucleotides matching TRBD2. CDR1 is SGDLS, CDR2 YYNGEE, per germline. V lost 4 bases and J lost 1; bases outside the gene matches: 3. There are 15 residues in the CDR3. The CDR3 coding sequence is TGTGCCAGCAGCCGAGCGGGAGGTTCCTACAATGAGCAGTTCTTC. Protein: CASSRAGGSYNEQFF. Full variable domain (remainder filled in from reference TRBV9 and TRBJ2-1): DSGVTQTPKHLITATGQRVTLRCSPRSGDLSVYWYQQSLDQGLQFLIQYYNGEERAKGNILERFSAQQFPDLHSELNLSSLELGDSALYFCASSRAGGSYNEQFFGPGTRLTVL.

This chain joins TRBV27 and TRBJ2-5; 9 bases agree with TRBD1. CDR1 and CDR2 from the germline V gene are MNHEY and SMNVEV (reference sequence). The ends lost 5 bases at V and 7 bases at J; junction bases unmatched: 14. The CDR3 extends over 16 amino acids. The CDR3 bases are TGTGCCAGCAGTCTGACCGGGACAGGGCGACGCGGGACCCAGTACTTC. As protein: CASSLTGTGRRGTQYF.

This clone was counted only a few times. This chain uses TRBV11-2 with TRBJ2-2; TRBD1 matches 8 bases. CDR1 SGHAT and CDR2 FQNNGV come from the germline V gene. Trimming removed 5 bases from V and 1 base from J; junction bases left unmatched: 3. The CDR3 totals 15 residues. CDR3 in amino acids: CASSQGARNTGELFF. Written as DNA, the CDR3 is TGTGCCAGCAGCCAGGGGGCAAGGAACACCGGGGAGCTGTTTTTT.

The J gene is TRBJ2-7, the V gene TRBV30; D remains ambiguous. With 4 bases removed from V and 4 bases from J, the gap between germline ends came to 8 bases. The CDR3 is made up of 11 amino acids. The germline gives CDR1 GTSNPN, CDR2 SVGIG (reference sequence). The CDR3 region is CAWKVGYEQYF. CDR3 DNA sequence: TGTGCCTGGAAGGTTGGGTACGAGCAGTACTTC. Supplemented by reference TRBV30 and TRBJ2-7, the full variable domain reads SQTIHQWPATLVQPVGSPLSLECTVEGTSNPNLYWYRQAAGRGLQLLFYSVGIGQISSEVPQNLSASRPQDRQFILSSKKLLLSDSGFYLCAWKVGYEQYFGPGTRLTVT.

The CDR3 DNA reads TGTGCCAGCAGTGATCCCCACGAGCAGTACTTC. As protein: CASSDPHEQYF. V is TRBV25-1 and J is TRBJ2-7; no firm D call. This CDR3 spans 11 amino acids. CDR1 and CDR2 from the germline V gene are MGHDK and SYGVNS. The V gene lost 3 bases and the J gene lost 5 bases, with 5 bases spanning the gap.

V usage is TRBV15 and J usage is TRBJ1-4; 7 bases are a match to TRBD1. The CDR3 has 13 amino acids. The junction had 8 bases not matched to a gene; V was cut back by 8 bases and J by 8 bases. CDR1 is LNHNV and CDR2 is YYDKDF in the germline V gene (reference sequence). Here the CDR3 DNA reads TGTGCCACCGAAAGACAGGGCGGAGAAAAACTGTTTTTT. Its protein is CATERQGGEKLFF.

In its sample, this clone was seen a few times. CDR3 loop: CASSLSASGYTF. The DNA of the CDR3 is TGTGCCAGCAGTTTAAGCGCCTCGGGCTACACCTTC. The chain is built from TRBV28 and TRBJ1-2; no firm D call. Between the trimmed V and J ends, which lost 2 bases and 8 bases, there was a span of 9 bases. Germline V lookup: CDR1 MDHEN, CDR2 SYDVKM. This CDR3 has 12 amino acids.

This clone was seen a handful of times. CDR3 region: CSVVFRDRQFF. The DNA of the CDR3 is TGCAGCGTTGTTTTTCGGGACCGGCAGTTCTTC. The chain couples TRBV29-1 to TRBJ2-1; perhaps D is TRBD1 or TRBD2 (5 bases each). CDR3 length: 11 amino acids. CDR1 and CDR2 from the germline V gene are SQVTM and ANQGSEA. V lost 4 bases, J lost 12 bases, and 13 bases lay in between.

In nucleotides, the CDR3 is TGCGCCAGCAGTCAACCTTGCGGACCTGGGGGCAATCAGCCCCAGCATTTT. It encodes CASSQPCGPGGNQPQHF. The chain recombines TRBV23-1 with TRBJ1-5; the D is unclear. TRBV23-1 is an open reading frame whose function is uncertain. Trimming took 2 bases from V and 2 from J, leaving 16 bases between them. The CDR3 has 17 residues.

As regards this clone: One end of the junction is discordant with germline, which a read error may explain. The chain links TRBV7-9 to TRBJ2-7, with D possibly being TRBD1 (5 bases). The CDR3 totals 14 residues. Germline assignment: CDR1 SEHNR and CDR2 FQNEAQ (reference sequence). CDR3 DNA sequence: TGTGCCGGCAGCCCACTCACAGGAGCGTACGAGCAGTACTTC. This sequence encodes CAGSPLTGAYEQYF.

This clone has at least ten counts. V gene TRBV7-2 combines with J gene TRBJ1-5; D may be TRBD1 (5 bases). The ends were cut back, 10 bases at V and 0 bases at J, with 10 bases in the middle. Germline CDR1 reads SGHTA; CDR2 reads FQGNSA. The CDR3 length is 13 residues. CDR3 region: CATSTDSNQPQHF. CDR3 sequence (DNA): TGTGCCACCTCGACAGATAGCAATCAGCCCCAGCATTTT. Together with reference TRBV7-2 and TRBJ1-5, the CDR3 gives the full variable domain: GAGVSQSPSNKVTEKGKDVELRCDPISGHTALYWYRQSLGQGLEFLIYFQGNSAPDKSGLPSDRFSAERTGGSVSTLTIQRTQQEDSAVYLCATSTDSNQPQHFGDGTRLSIL.

This clone was seen more than once but under ten times. This sequence joins TRBV25-1 and TRBJ2-5; D might be TRBD1 (6 bases). Germline CDR1 is MGHDK and CDR2 is SYGVNS. This CDR3 has 14 amino acids. Trimming pared 5 bases from V and 0 bases from J, leaving 10 bases between. The CDR3 coding sequence is TGTGCCAGCAGTTTGCAGGGGTACCAAGAGACCCAGTACTTC. It encodes CASSLQGYQETQYF.

The count of this clone is one. V gene TRBV2 combines with J gene TRBJ2-7, with 9 bases fitting TRBD1. CDR3 length: 14 amino acids. Germline V gene data show CDR1 as SNHLY and CDR2 as FYNNEI. The V and J ends lost 5 bases and 3 bases, in that order; junction bases with no gene match: 5. The CDR3 sequence: CASSPGQGHYEQYF. In DNA form, the CDR3 reads TGTGCCAGCAGTCCCGGACAGGGGCACTACGAGCAGTACTTC.

In DNA form, the CDR3 reads TGTGCCTGGAGAAAGTGGACAGGGTCCACTGACAATGGCTACACCTTC. As protein: CAWRKWTGSTDNGYTF. V and J are TRBV30 and TRBJ1-2; 8 bases line up with TRBD1. CDR1 is GTSNPN, CDR2 SVGIG, per germline (reference sequence). CDR3 length equals 16 residues. The V gene end was trimmed by 3 bases and the J gene end by 6 bases; junction bases not matched to a gene: 15. Looking up the rest from reference TRBV30 and TRBJ1-2 gives the full variable domain: SQTIHQWPATLVQPVGSPLSLECTVEGTSNPNLYWYRQAAGRGLQLLFYSVGIGQISSEVPQNLSASRPQDRQFILSSKKLLLSDSGFYLCAWRKWTGSTDNGYTFGSGTRLTVV.

V usage is TRBV14 and J usage is TRBJ1-1, with 7 bases aligning to TRBD1. Germline lookup yields CDR1 SGHDN and CDR2 FVKESK. The V and J ends lost 6 bases and 4 bases, in that order; junction bases with no gene match: 8. CDR3 length equals 14 residues. The CDR3 nucleotides are TGTGCCAGCAGATACTACAGGGGTCCCACTGAAGCTTTCTTT. Translated: CASRYYRGPTEAFF.

Points on this clone: One junction end disagrees with the germline gene, perhaps due to a read error. The chain couples TRBV27 to TRBJ2-1, with 10 bases fitting TRBD2. Germline V CDR1 and CDR2: MNHEY, SMNVEV (reference sequence). This CDR3 has 12 amino acids. In nucleotides, the CDR3 is TGTGCCAGCAAAAGAGCGGGAGGGAGGCGTCTCTTC. As protein: CASKRAGGRRLF.